The clone carrying this TCR beta chain has only a few counts. The data are from a study of blood T cell repertoires in COVID-19. The table came from immunoSEQ multiplex PCR; TCRdb's copy has only in-frame clones and leaves some out. The table includes around 95,000 clones, around four fifths detected once. CDR1 is SGHTA and CDR2 is FQGNSA in the germline V gene. J lost 0 bases, V lost 5 bases, and 4 bases had no gene match. CDR3 length equals 15 residues. The specimen sequenced was peripheral blood. The rearrangement uses TRBV7-2 and TRBJ1-3, with 7 bases aligning to TRBD1. The clonotype originates from a woman aged 65 to 85 with acute or convalescent COVID-19. The CDR3 nucleotides are TGTGCCAGCAGCCGGACAGGCGACTCTGGAAACACCATATATTTT. Translated: CASSRTGDSGNTIYF.